This TCR beta chain was recorded in a study of molecular identifiers for immune sequencing clone quantification. About the study: Replicate RNA came from about 20,000 or 100,000 naive CD8 cells and was split five ways, and four parts were sequenced.

V lost 5 bases to trimming and J lost 11 bases, with 16 bases between them. Germline CDR1 MNHNY, CDR2 SVGAGI (reference sequence). This CDR3 comprises 13 residues. This clonotype was detected many times. TCRdb re-called the PCR reads through MiXCR, storing one row per CDR3 protein. The data hold about 36,000 distinct CDR3 sequences, with about 18% observed a single time. This clonotype was sampled from a human donor in good health. Some libraries in this study had Jurkat cell RNA spiked in. The chain uses TRBV6-6 and TRBJ1-5, with a possible D match to TRBD1 (5 bases). The sample taken for sequencing was naive CD8+ T cells from blood, with Jurkat cell RNA spiked in. Subset of the sample: FACS-sorted CD8+CD4-CCR7+CD45RA+ naive T cells. This CDR3 reads CASSVGRIEAQHF. The CDR3 region has the DNA TGTGCCAGCAGTGTGGGACGGATTGAGGCCCAGCATTTT.